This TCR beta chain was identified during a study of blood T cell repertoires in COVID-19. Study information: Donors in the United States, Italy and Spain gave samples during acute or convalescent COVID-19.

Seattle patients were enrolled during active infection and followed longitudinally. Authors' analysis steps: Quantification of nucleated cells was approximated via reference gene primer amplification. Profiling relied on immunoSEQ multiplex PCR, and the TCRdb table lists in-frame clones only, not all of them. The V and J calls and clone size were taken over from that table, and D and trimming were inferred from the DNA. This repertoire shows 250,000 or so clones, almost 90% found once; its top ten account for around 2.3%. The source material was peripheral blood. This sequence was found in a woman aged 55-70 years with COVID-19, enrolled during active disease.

CDR3 in DNA: TGTGCCAGCAGCCGGGGTAGCAATCAGCCCCAGCATTTT. As protein: CASSRGSNQPQHF. The chain employs TRBV5-6 and TRBJ1-5, with D hard to call. CDR3 size: 13 residues. V was clipped by 4 bases and J by 0 bases, with 5 bases between them. The germline gives CDR1 SGHDT, CDR2 YYEEEE.